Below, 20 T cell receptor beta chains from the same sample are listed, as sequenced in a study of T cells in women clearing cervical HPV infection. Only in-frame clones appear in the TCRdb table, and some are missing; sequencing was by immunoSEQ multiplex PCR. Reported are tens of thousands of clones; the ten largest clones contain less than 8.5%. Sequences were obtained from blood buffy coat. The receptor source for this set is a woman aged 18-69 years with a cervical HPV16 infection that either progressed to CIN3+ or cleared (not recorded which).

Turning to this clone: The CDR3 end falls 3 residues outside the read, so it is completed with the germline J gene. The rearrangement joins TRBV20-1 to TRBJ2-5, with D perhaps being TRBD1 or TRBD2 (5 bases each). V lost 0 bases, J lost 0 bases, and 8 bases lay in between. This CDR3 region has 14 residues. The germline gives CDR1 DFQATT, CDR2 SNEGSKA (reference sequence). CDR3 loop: CSARERGYQETQYF. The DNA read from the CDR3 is TGCAGTGCTAGAGAGAGGGGCTACCAAGAGACC.

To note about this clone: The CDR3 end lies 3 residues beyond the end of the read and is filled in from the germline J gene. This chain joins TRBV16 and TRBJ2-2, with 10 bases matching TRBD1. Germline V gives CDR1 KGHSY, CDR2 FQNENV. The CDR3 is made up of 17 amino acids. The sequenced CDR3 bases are TGTGCCAGCAGCCAAATAATACCGGGACAGGGGATCGGAAAG. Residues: CASSQIIPGQGIGK. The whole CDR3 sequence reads CASSQIIPGQGIGKLFF.

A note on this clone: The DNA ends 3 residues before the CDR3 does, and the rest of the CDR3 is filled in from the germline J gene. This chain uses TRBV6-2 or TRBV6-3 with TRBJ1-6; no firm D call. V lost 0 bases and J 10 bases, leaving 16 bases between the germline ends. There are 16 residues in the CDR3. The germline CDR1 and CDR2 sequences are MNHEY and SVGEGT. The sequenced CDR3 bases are TGTGCCAGCAGTTACTCGAGTGGCAGTTTTTCCTCACCC. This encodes CASSYSSGSFSSP. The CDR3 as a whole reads CASSYSSGSFSSPLHF.

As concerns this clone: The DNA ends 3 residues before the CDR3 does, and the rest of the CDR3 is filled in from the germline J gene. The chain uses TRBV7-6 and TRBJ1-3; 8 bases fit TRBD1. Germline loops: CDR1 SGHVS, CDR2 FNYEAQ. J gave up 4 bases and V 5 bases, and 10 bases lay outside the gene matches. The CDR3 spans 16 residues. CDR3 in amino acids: CASSPQGARGGNTIYF. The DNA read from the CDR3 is TGTGCCAGCAGCCCCCAGGGGGCGCGGGGCGGAAACACC.

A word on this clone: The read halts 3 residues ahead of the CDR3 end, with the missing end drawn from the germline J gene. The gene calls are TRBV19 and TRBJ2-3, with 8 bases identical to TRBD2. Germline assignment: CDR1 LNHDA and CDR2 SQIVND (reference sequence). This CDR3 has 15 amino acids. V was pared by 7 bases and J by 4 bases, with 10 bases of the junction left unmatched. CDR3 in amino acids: CASTVGSGAADTQYF. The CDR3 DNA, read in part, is TGTGCCAGTACAGTCGGTAGCGGGGCCGCAGATACG.

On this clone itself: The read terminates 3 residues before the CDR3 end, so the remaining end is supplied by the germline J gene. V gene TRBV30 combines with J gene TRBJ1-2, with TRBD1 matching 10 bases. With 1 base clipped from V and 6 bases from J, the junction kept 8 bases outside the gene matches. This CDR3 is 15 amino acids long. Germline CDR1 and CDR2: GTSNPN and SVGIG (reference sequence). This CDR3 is CAWSEGQGYGNGYTF. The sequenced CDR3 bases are TGTGCCTGGAGTGAGGGACAGGGGTATGGGAATGGC. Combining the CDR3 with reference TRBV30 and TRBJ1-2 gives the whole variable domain SQTIHQWPATLVQPVGSPLSLECTVEGTSNPNLYWYRQAAGRGLQLLFYSVGIGQISSEVPQNLSASRPQDRQFILSSKKLLLSDSGFYLCAWSEGQGYGNGYTFGSGTRLTVV.

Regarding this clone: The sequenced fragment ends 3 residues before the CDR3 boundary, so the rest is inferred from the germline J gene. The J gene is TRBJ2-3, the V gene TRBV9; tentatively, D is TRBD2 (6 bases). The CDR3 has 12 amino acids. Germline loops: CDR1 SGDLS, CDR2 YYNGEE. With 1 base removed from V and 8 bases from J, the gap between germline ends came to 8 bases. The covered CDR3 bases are TGTGCCAGCAGCGTACAGGAGGGTACG. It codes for CASSVQEGT. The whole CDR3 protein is CASSVQEGTQYF.

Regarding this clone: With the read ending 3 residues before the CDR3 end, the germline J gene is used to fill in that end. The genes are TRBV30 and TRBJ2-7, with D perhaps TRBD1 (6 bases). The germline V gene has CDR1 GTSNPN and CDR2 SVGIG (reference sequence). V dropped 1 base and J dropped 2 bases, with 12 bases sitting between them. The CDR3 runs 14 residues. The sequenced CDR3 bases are TGTGCCTGGAGTGCCAGGGGCAGGACCTACGAG. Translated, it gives CAWSARGRTYE. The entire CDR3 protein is CAWSARGRTYEQYF. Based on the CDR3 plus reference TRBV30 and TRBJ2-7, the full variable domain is SQTIHQWPATLVQPVGSPLSLECTVEGTSNPNLYWYRQAAGRGLQLLFYSVGIGQISSEVPQNLSASRPQDRQFILSSKKLLLSDSGFYLCAWSARGRTYEQYFGPGTRLTVT.

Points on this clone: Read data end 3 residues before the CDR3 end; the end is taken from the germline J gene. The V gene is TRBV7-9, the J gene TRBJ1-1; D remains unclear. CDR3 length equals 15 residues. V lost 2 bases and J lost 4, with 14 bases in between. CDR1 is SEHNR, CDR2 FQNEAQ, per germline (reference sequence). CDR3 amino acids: CASSLSGGQTTEAFF. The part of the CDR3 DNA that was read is TGTGCCAGCAGCTTATCGGGCGGGCAGACCACTGAA.

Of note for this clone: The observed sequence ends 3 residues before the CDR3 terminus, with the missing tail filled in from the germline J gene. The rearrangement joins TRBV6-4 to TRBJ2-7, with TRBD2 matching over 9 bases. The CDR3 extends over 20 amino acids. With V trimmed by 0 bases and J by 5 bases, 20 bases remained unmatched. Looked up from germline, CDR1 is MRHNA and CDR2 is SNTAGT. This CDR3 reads CASSDSSFLAGNLKGHEQYF. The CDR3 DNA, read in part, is TGTGCCAGCAGTGACTCTTCTTTCCTAGCGGGGAATCTAAAGGGGCACGAG.

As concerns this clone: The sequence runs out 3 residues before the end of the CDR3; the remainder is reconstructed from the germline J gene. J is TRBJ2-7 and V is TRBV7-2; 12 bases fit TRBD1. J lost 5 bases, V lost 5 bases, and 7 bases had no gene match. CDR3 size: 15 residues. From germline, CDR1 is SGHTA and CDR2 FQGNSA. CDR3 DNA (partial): TGTGCCAGCAGCCCAGGGGACAGGGGGCTTGACGAG. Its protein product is CASSPGDRGLDE. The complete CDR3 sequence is CASSPGDRGLDEQYF.

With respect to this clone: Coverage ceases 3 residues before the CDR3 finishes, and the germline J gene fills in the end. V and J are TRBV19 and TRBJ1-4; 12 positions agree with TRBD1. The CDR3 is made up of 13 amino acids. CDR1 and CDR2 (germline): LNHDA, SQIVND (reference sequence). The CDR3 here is CASSWDRGHQLFF. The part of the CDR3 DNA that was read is TGTGCCAGTAGTTGGGACAGGGGGCATCAA.

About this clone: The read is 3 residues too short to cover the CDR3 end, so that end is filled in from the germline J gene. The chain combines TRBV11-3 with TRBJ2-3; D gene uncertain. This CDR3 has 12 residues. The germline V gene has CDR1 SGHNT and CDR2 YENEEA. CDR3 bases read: TGTGCCAGCAGCTTAGGCGACGCGGCG. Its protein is CASSLGDAA. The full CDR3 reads CASSLGDAAQYF.

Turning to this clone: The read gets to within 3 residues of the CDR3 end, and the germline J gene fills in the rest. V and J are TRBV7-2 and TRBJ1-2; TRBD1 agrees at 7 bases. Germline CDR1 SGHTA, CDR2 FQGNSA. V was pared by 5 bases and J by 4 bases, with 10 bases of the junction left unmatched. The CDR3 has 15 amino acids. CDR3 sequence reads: CASSPGSTGRYGYTF. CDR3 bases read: TGTGCCAGCAGCCCCGGATCGACAGGGCGCTATGGC.

The CDR3 loop is CASSSQGTSGINEQFF. CDR3 DNA (partial): TGTGCCAGCAGCTCGCAAGGGACTAGCGGGATCAATGAG. The chain couples TRBV13 to TRBJ2-1; 13 bases map to TRBD2. Read data end 3 residues before the CDR3 end; the end is taken from the germline J gene. Germline assignment: CDR1 PRHDT and CDR2 FYEKMQ (reference sequence). The length of the CDR3 is 16 residues. V shed 4 bases and J 6 bases; nucleotides not matched to a gene: 6.

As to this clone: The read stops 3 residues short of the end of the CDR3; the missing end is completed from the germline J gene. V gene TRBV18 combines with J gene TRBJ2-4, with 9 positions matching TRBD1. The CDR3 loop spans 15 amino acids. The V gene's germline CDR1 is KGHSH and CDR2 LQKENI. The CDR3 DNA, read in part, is TGTGCCAGCTCACCACCGGGACAGGGAATTGGTGGT. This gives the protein CASSPPGQGIGG. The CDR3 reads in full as CASSPPGQGIGGQYF. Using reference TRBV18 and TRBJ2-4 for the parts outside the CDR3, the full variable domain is NAGVMQNPRHLVRRRGQEARLRCSPMKGHSHVYWYRQLPEEGLKFMVYLQKENIIDESGMPKERFSAEFPKEGPSILRIQQVVRGDSAAYFCASSPPGQGIGGQYFGAGTRLSVL.

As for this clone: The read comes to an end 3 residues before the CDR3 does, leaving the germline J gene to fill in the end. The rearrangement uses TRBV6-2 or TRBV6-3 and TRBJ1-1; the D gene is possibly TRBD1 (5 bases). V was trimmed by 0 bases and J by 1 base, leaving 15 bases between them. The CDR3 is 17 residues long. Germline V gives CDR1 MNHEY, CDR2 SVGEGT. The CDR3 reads CASSYSIQRGWNTEAFF. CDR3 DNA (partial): TGTGCCAGCAGTTACTCGATACAGCGGGGGTGGAACACTGAA.

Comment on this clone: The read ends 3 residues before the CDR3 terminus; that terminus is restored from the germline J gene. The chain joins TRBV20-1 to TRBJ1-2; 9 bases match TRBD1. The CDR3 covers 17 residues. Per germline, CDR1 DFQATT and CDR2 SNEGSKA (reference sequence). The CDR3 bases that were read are TGCAGTGCTAGAGAGAATCCCGGGACAGGGAGCCCCGGGGGC. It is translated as CSARENPGTGSPGG. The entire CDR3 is CSARENPGTGSPGGYTF.

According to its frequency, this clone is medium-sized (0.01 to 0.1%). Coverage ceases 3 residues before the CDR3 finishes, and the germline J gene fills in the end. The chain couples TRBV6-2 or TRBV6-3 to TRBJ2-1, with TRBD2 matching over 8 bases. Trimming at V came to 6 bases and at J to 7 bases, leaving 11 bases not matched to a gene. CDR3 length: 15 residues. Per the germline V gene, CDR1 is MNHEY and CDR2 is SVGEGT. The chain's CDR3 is CASSLGGALENEQFF. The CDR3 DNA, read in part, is TGTGCCAGCAGCCTCGGGGGGGCCCTAGAAAATGAG.

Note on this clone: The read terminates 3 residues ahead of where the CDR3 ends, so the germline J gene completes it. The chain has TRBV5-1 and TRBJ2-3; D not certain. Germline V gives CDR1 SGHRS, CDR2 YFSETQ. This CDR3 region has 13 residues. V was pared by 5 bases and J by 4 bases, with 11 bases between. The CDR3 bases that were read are TGCGCCAGCAGTCCGGTCCGATCAGATACG. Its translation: CASSPVRSDT. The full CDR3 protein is CASSPVRSDTQYF. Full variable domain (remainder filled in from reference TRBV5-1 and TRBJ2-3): KAGVTQTPRYLIKTRGQQVTLSCSPISGHRSVSWYQQTPGQGLQFLFEYFSETQRNKGNFPGRFSGRQFSNSRSEMNVSTLELGDSALYLCASSPVRSDTQYFGPGTRLTVL.